The 3 T cell receptor beta chains presented below share a single source sample, sequenced in a study of OX40 agonist ivuxolimab in advanced cancers. The method behind the library was the immunoSEQ multiplex PCR assay. TCRdb carries this immuneACCESS record with in-frame sequences only. Its versions omit some clonotypes, under half of them owing to an unresolved V gene in the studies checked, with the rest unexplained. In this sample the table shows 15,000 to 20,000 clones, 70% to 90% of which occur a single time. The top ten clonotypes cover 62% of the sample. The sequencing here drew on CD4+ or CD8+ T cells sorted from blood, taken in a trial of the OX40 agonist ivuxolimab. These receptors all stem from an adult with an advanced solid tumor such as melanoma, head and neck, liver or kidney cancer.

This chain connects TRBV21-1 to TRBJ1-1. TRBV21-1 is reported as a pseudogene. The CDR3 has 13 residues. CDR3 bases: TGTGCCAGCAGCAAATCTAGGACGATTGAAGCTTTCTTT. It yields the protein CASSKSRTIEAFF.

The chain uses TRBV14 and TRBJ2-7; D not resolved. Trimming removed 1 base at V and 0 bases at J, with 10 bases between. CDR1 SGHDN and CDR2 FVKESK come from the germline V gene. The CDR3 runs to 15 residues. The CDR3 sequence: CASSQAAESSYEQYF. CDR3 nucleotide sequence: TGTGCCAGCAGCCAAGCGGCAGAGTCCTCCTACGAGCAGTACTTC.

The chain links TRBV2 to TRBJ1-4, with D uncertain. Looked up from germline, CDR1 is SNHLY and CDR2 is FYNNEI. This CDR3 is 14 amino acids long. Trimming stripped 3 bases from V and 10 bases from J, with 15 bases between. The CDR3 DNA is TGTGCCAGCAGTGATTCCGGGTCATTGGGAAAACTGTTTTTT. Translation: CASSDSGSLGKLFF.